This T cell receptor (beta chain) comes out of a study of siplizumab effects on memory and regulatory T cells. Findings and caveats of the study: Proliferating Tregs taken from siplizumab cultures were not shown to have a confirmed suppressive function. Solely a minor proportion of alloreactive clones could be assigned to unstimulated subsets. The naive T cell population seemed more diverse than memory cells and seemed a major contributor to the alloresponse.

This table comes from immunoSEQ multiplex PCR, and its TCRdb copy is limited to in-frame clones, with some not included. The sample has some 100,000 clones, 95% to 97% seen once. The V and J ends lost 4 bases and 8 bases, in that order; junction bases with no gene match: 10. Germline V lookup: CDR1 MGHRA, CDR2 YSYEKL. The CDR3 consists of 14 residues. As to this clone: As yet, its antigen is unknown.

The sample consisted of naive CD4+ T cells sorted from blood. The receptor's source is a human donor in good health. The chain joins TRBV4-1 to TRBJ1-2; 7 bases map to TRBD1. CDR3 bases: TGCGCCAGCAGCCTCTACGAGGGGGCGCGGGGCTACACCTTC. This encodes CASSLYEGARGYTF.